This entry is about one TCR beta chain. No cognate antigen has been identified for it. Per-base quality was not reported, and no clone a single base away is much larger than it. The CDR3 measures 15 amino acids from cysteine to phenylalanine. This entry keeps only the CDR3 DNA: 45 bases, framed from base 1. V loses 1 base, J loses 5 bases, and the germline ends lie 11 bases apart. From the germline V gene, CDR1 is SGHTA and CDR2 is FQGNSA. The record originates from a study of T-cell memory formation after mild COVID-19 (dated by TCRdb to about 2021). As for the study more broadly: Most TCR sequence clusters were specific to one of the two donors. In two donors, T-cell clones that expanded and contracted after mild COVID-19 were tracked by sequencing TCRalpha and TCRbeta repertoires over time. Two young, previously healthy adult volunteers, one female and one male, were included in the cohort.

Results the study describes overall, beyond this receptor: Whether the second-wave clones peaking on day 37 were SARS-CoV-2 specific was not confirmed. From day 15 to 85, contracting clones showed balanced CD4/CD8 phenotypes, whereas a second wave of clones that expanded from day 15 to 37 leaned towards CD4+. Some responding clones were detected in pre-infection memory, suggesting pre-existing cross-reactive memory T cells joined the SARS-CoV-2 response. Only a couple of mild cases were covered in the study, and larger cohorts including severe cases with pre-infection samples were considered necessary. Contracting CD4+ clones turned up mainly in the CM and EM memory subsets, whereas EMRA was where CD8+ clones were enriched.

Ficoll-Paque density gradient centrifugation was the method used to isolate PBMCs. Sequencing was carried out with an Illumina NovaSeq 6000. cDNA libraries for TCRalpha and TCRbeta were prepared by 5'RACE using constant-segment primers, with sample barcodes and unique molecular identifiers added. RNA was extracted from every sample with Trizol reagent. Amplification of the libraries took two PCR steps, and the second step added a second sample barcode plus Illumina TruSeq adapters. The libraries were sequenced on an Illumina NovaSeq using 2 x 150 bp paired-end reads. In the source study's methods: The reads were demultiplexed and collapsed into UMI-guided consensus sequences using migec v1.2.7. Using mixcr v2.1.11, UMI consensuses were aligned to TRA and TRB V and J templates and then assembled into clonotypes. A clonotype was counted as expanded or contracted only if both edgeR and NoisET called the change significant, with noise models trained on biological replicates. For edgeR calls, the cutoffs were a false discovery rate-adjusted p below 0.01 and a log2 fold-change threshold of 1. As an exploratory analysis of dynamics, max-normalized trajectories of the 1000 most abundant clonotypes were examined by PCA with hierarchical clustering. Separately sequenced CD4+ and CD8+ repertoires were used to assign the CD4 or CD8 phenotype of responding clones. TCRdb cleaned the public reads at Q25 with fastp, built clones with MiXCR and kept in-frame beta chains. Duplicate CDR3 protein sequences are folded into a single record with the most common DNA and genes. The V and J calls follow TCRdb's processing rather than the paper's. For this sample there are tens of thousands of distinct CDR3 sequences; about 23% appear just once. Of the sample, approximately 45% falls within the top ten clones.

This clonotype was sampled from a man aged 18 to 30 who had mild COVID-19 (a few samples of this study predate the infection). The sample titles of this study are shuffled in the database, so cell type and time point are left out; the donor was told from shared clones. Material: PBMCs or a T cell subset sorted from them (not recorded which). The rearrangement joined TRBV7-2 to TRBJ2-2, and possibly TRBD2, on 5 matching bases. The base sequence is TGTGCCAGCAGCTTAGAGAGACTACCGACCGGGGAGCTGTTTTTT. This gives the protein CASSLERLPTGELFF.